This T cell receptor (beta chain) was captured by sequencing in a study of cytomegalovirus exposure and HLA in healthy donors (dated by TCRdb to 2017 to 2019). Regarding the study in general: In an earlier analysis of approximately 500 of the donors, approximately 300 Gb of sequence data and approximately 120 million unique TCR beta sequences from about 180 million T cells were reported. Roughly 290 gigabases of sequencing data and 70 million to 95 million unique TCR sequences made up an early release that covered approximately 650 HLA-typed donors. Among the roughly 380 genotyped donors, more than 70% belonged to the genetic ancestry cluster associated with self-reported Caucasian donors. The study aimed to test whether signatures of past pathogen exposure could be identified by cataloging public T cell receptors. The study used immunosequencing to profile the T cell repertoires of hundreds of subjects and linked those repertoires to cytomegalovirus serostatus. A separate validation cohort of roughly 130 different subjects was used in addition to the approximately 640-subject first cohort. To predict cytomegalovirus infection status, the study brought together high-throughput TCR immunosequencing, statistical association of individual TCRs with disease status, and machine learning. In a later analysis, previously published TCR beta repertoires from some 640 donors were re-analyzed and high-resolution HLA genotyping was added so that TCR occurrence patterns could be studied. In the later analysis, no new phenotypic data were used to find candidate immune exposures; instead, reliance was placed on TCR beta sequences and their occurrence across donors. An earlier analysis of approximately 630 of the donors applied high-throughput TCR beta sequencing to assess whether each TCR beta V gene segment acted as functional or pseudogenic. Donor age, sex, ethnicity and CMV serostatus were compiled alongside the repertoire data. A later genetic analysis took genome-wide SNP genotypes for about 65% of the 666 donors and used that subset as a discovery cohort. Every discovery cohort repertoire had been produced on one sequencing platform. HLA typing included class I and class II loci at four-digit resolution. The number of donors typed differed by locus, with 629-630 for A, B, C, DRB1 and DQB1, about 500 for DQA1, nearly 610 for DPA1, and approximately 470 for DPB1. Roughly 5 DR-DQ haplotypes were handled as single units for association and clustering, since linkage in the cohort was strong. Among a few hundred genotyped donors of the cohort, an average of roughly 240,000 unique TCR beta nucleotide sequences were sequenced per donor, about a sixth of them non-productive.

As concerns this clone: Its target antigen remains unknown. No base-level quality is on record; no much larger clone is a single base apart.

The investigation overall reported the following: The classifier was reported to diagnose cytomegalovirus status with high specificity and sensitivity in both the original and validation cohorts. A later genetic analysis associated a missense DCLRE1C variant with V-gene and J-gene trimming of TCR beta chains, and an independent cohort replicated the association. Presence/absence analyses assumed roughly uniform sequencing depth across donors, an assumption that may not hold. Linkage disequilibrium might explain the correlated functional status among segregating V segments, but an unknown experimental factor could not be ruled out. Some IMGT-functional V segments, including TRBV6-2 and TRBV6-3, could not be told apart with the 87-base-pair reads, so those segments were excluded. Only TCR beta chains were sequenced in this cohort, and the absence of alpha or paired-chain data limited detectable features. A later analysis associated about 18,000 TCR beta sequences with specific HLA alleles at a false discovery rate of 0.05. Immune exposure information for the cohort was limited to CMV serostatus. A further reported finding was that TCR beta sequences accurately predicted the HLA-A and HLA-B alleles for most subjects in the first cohort. Most TCR sequences were seen in very few donors, while some public TCRs were found in many individuals. A later analysis reported that several top co-occurrence clusters appeared linked to parvovirus B19, influenza, CMV and Epstein-Barr virus. In an earlier analysis of 587 of the donors, most TCR beta V segments appeared in productive rearrangements about 90% or about 30% of the time, broadly matching IMGT annotations. According to a later analysis, TCR association rates differed among HLA loci, with DRB1 alleles showing the most associated TCRs and HLA-C alleles showing the fewest. According to a later genetic analysis, donors in an Asian-associated ancestry cluster had fewer N-insertions in productive TCRs than the approximately 650-donor mean. A total of 150 or so TCR beta chains were listed by the study as associated with cytomegalovirus. In a later analysis, HLA-associated TCR beta chains were found to be more clonally expanded and to have lower generation probabilities than equally common non-associated chains. Because counts were too low, 15 to 20 rarely observed V segments, including chromosome 9 orphons, were excluded from the earlier analysis of 587 of the donors. The authors suggested that the approach could potentially be extended to other disease states and immunological phenotypes. A cluster of highly shared sequence variants was judged likely to represent a technical artifact of the sequencing pipeline. Because HLA typing was missing for some donors at each locus, association tests included only the typed subset. According to a later analysis, most CMV-associated TCR beta chains appeared to be HLA-restricted, and the HLA associations seemed to be driven largely by CMV exposure. When HLA alleles, especially DR and DQ, strongly co-occurred, TCR associations were difficult to assign to individual alleles. Three of the identified cytomegalovirus-associated TCR beta chains were confirmed in vitro to be specific for cytomegalovirus antigens.

CDR1 and CDR2, looked up from the germline V gene, are SGHAT and FQNNGV. The germline V end is reduced by 3 bases and the J end by 8 bases; junction bases left unmatched: 7. Taken from cysteine to phenylalanine, the CDR3 has 14 residues. Here the CDR3 DNA is all that survives: 42 bases in frame from base 1. Library preparation employed the immunoSEQ multiplex PCR assay. For the multiplex PCR, a mixture combining 60 forward primers for TCR Vbeta segments and 13 reverse primers for TCR Jbeta segments was used. The CDR3 region of rearranged TCR beta genes was amplified from genomic DNA with a multiplex PCR assay. On the Illumina HiSeq System, the amplified TCR beta libraries were sequenced as 87-base-pair reads. The authors processed their data as follows. Across the 500 to 700 repertoires, a later analysis counted tens of millions of unique TCR beta chains, 9.5 million to 13 million of which were shared by at least two donors. A nearest-neighbor algorithm error-corrected the raw reads and collapsed the reads into unique sequences, merging closely related sequences to remove PCR and sequencing errors. Alignment of CDR3 sequences to IMGT reference sequences was used to assign V, D and J gene segments. Each retained sequence needed at least a six-nucleotide match to both a V gene segment and a J gene segment. Rearrangements were called productive when the CDR3 lacked stop codons and stayed in frame with V and J; all others were non-productive. CDR3 was defined according to IMGT convention as the region running from the second conserved V-encoded cysteine to the conserved J-encoded phenylalanine. Sequences without an unambiguous match to a single V gene segment were excluded from the earlier analysis of about 630 of the donors. In an earlier analysis of some 590 of the donors, a V segment was called functional when productive rearrangements were above 56.7%, and segregating when the standard deviation between donors exceeded 5%. A statistical classification framework was developed to diagnose cytomegalovirus status using the catalog of TCR beta chain sequences. A later analysis assigned V and J genes by comparing TCR nucleotide sequences with IMGT/GENE-DB human TR gene sequences. The TCRdist pipeline was used in a later analysis to assign CDR3 sequences and most-parsimonious VDJ recombination scenarios. In a later analysis, each TCR beta chain was defined by its CDR3 amino acid sequence together with its V-gene family, and reads lacking a unique V-gene family were excluded. To address suspected cross-contamination and a sequencing artifact, a later analysis removed under 600 highly shared, low-generation-probability nucleotide sequences. In a later analysis, a clonal expansion index for each public chain was calculated from normalized within-repertoire ranks of inferred template counts. Generation probabilities in a later analysis came from a VDJ recombination model fitted to out-of-frame rearrangements, and those results were checked against IGoR. In a later analysis, TCR-TCR, TCR-HLA and TCR-CMV co-occurrence was scored with hypergeometric tests, and a repertoire-size bias correction was applied to TCR pairs. In a later analysis, false discovery rates were estimated by permuting HLA or CMV assignments 20 times. In a later analysis, co-occurring TCRs were grouped with DBSCAN, and TCRdist sequence similarity was added when clustering was performed within HLA-allele-positive subsets. Repertoires with fewer than 30,000 or more than 120,000 public chains were left out of co-occurrence clustering, as were four to six repertoires with anomalous nucleotide sharing. TCRdb carries this immuneACCESS record with in-frame sequences only. Its versions omit some clonotypes, under half of them owing to an unresolved V gene in the studies checked, with the rest unexplained. From that table come the V and J calls and clone size; the DNA was used to work out D and trimming. Here the sample has under 200,000 clones; 55% to 70% occur a single time. In total, the top ten clones hold 2.8% of the sample.

The cohort was made up of 500 to 800 healthy bone marrow donors. At the time of sampling, every cohort member was nominally healthy, though immune exposures that went unrecorded were likely present. The donor tested CMV seropositive, placing the donor among the approximately 310 seropositive members of the cohort. Each donor provided a peripheral blood sample, and peripheral blood mononuclear cells were used for TCR beta sequencing. The Qiagen DNeasy Blood Extraction Kit was used to extract genomic DNA from the blood cell samples. This TCR was recovered from a middle-aged woman in good health and CMV-seropositive. The chain is made from TRBV11-2 and TRBJ2-1, with 7 central nucleotides matching TRBD2. What was sequenced was PBMCs. The DNA sequence reads TGTGCCAGCAGCTTCCCAGCGGGATTACATGAGCAGTTCTTC. It is translated as CASSFPAGLHEQFF. Reference TRBV11-2 and TRBJ2-1 genes cover what lies past the CDR3, so the full variable domain is EAGVAQSPRYKIIEKRQSVAFWCNPISGHATLYWYQQILGQGPKLLIQFQNNGVVDDSQLPKDRFSAERLKGVDSTLKIQPAKLEDSAVYLCASSFPAGLHEQFFGPGTRLTVL.